What follows are 11 T cell receptor beta chains derived from one specimen sequenced in a study of patients and donors after allogeneic stem cell transplantation (dated by TCRdb to between 2020 and 2021). The receptor library was made with RT-PCR. The run used a NextSeq 550. TCRdb's own reprocessing of the public reads used fastp at Q25 and MiXCR and kept productive beta chains. Here each entry gathers all rows of one CDR3 protein and keeps the most common genes and DNA. Across this sample there are 15,000 to 20,000 distinct CDR3 sequences, with around a quarter seen only once. 36% of the sample rests with the top ten. Sequencing was done on a sample of blood, either unsorted or a sorted T cell fraction (not recorded which). The receptors here all came from a human donor who was either an allogeneic HSCT recipient or a stem cell or donor lymphocyte infusion donor (not recorded which). It is not recorded whose cells these are; they may come from a transplant donor.

The J gene is TRBJ2-3, the V gene TRBV7-2; D ambiguous. CDR1 is SGHTA, CDR2 FQGNSA, per germline. Deletions cut 1 base from V and 6 bases from J, with 8 bases between. The CDR3 runs 13 residues. The CDR3 reads CASSLEARDTQYF. Written as DNA, the CDR3 is TGTGCCAGCAGCTTAGAGGCTCGGGATACGCAGTATTTT.

The rearrangement joins TRBV6-6 to TRBJ1-1, with D uncertain. V lost 10 bases, J lost 3 bases, and 21 bases lay in between. The CDR3 spans 15 residues. Germline-derived CDR1 and CDR2 are MNHNY and SVGAGI (reference sequence). The CDR3 sequence: CANRPFPLPYTEAFF. CDR3 sequence (DNA): TGTGCCAACAGACCATTCCCCCTGCCTTACACTGAAGCTTTCTTT.

The chain is built from TRBV15 and TRBJ2-4, with D possibly being TRBD1 or TRBD2 (5 bases each). The germline V gene encodes CDR1 LNHNV and CDR2 YYDKDF (reference sequence). There are 15 residues in the CDR3. Trimming took off 0 bases at V and 0 bases at J, with 6 bases between the two ends. CDR3 coding DNA: TGTGCCACCAGCAGAGATGGGGGAGCCAAAAACATTCAGTACTTC. Protein: CATSRDGGAKNIQYF.

About this clonotype: A much larger clone lies one base from this, so it may be a read error. The CDR3 is CASKMGPYNSPLHF. CDR3 in DNA: TGTGCCAGCAAGATGGGCCCCTATAATTCACCCCTCCACTTT. The rearrangement links TRBV28 to TRBJ1-6; D remains ambiguous. Germline V gene lookup returns CDR1 MDHEN and CDR2 SYDVKM. V shed 7 bases and J shed 2 bases, with 9 bases lying between them. The CDR3 is 14 amino acids.

This clonotype turned up a few times. The rearrangement joins TRBV10-3 to TRBJ1-2; 8 bases match TRBD1. The CDR3 has 14 amino acids. Per the germline V gene, CDR1 is ENHRY and CDR2 is SYGVKD. V gave up 6 bases and J gave up 3 bases; unmatched junction bases: 6. CDR3 amino acids: CAIRDRAGDYGYTF. CDR3 DNA sequence: TGTGCCATCAGGGACAGGGCGGGAGACTATGGCTACACCTTC.

V and J are TRBV6-1 and TRBJ1-6; D perhaps matches TRBD1 (6 bases). CDR3 size: 15 residues. V lost 6 bases to trimming and J lost 2 bases, with 11 bases between them. The germline V gene has CDR1 MNHNS and CDR2 SASEGT. CDR3 sequence: CASSPGGPYNSPLHF. The CDR3 DNA is TGTGCCAGCAGCCCCGGGGGCCCCTATAATTCACCCCTCCACTTT.

The chain carries TRBV5-1 and TRBJ2-2; D call uncertain. V was clipped by 1 base and J by 4 bases, with 11 bases between them. Per germline, CDR1 SGHRS and CDR2 YFSETQ. The CDR3 contains 15 residues. This CDR3 is CASSLSPTVTGELFF. The CDR3, as DNA: TGCGCCAGCAGCTTGAGCCCAACCGTCACCGGGGAGCTGTTTTTT.

The chain uses TRBV6-1 and TRBJ1-2, with D tentatively TRBD1 (5 bases). Trimming cost V 10 bases and J 7 bases, with 19 bases left between them. This CDR3 is built from 13 residues. Germline-derived CDR1 and CDR2 are MNHNS and SASEGT. The CDR3 region has the DNA TGTGCCACCGACTTCAGTCAGGGCGGTGGCTACACCTTC. Its translation: CATDFSQGGGYTF.

This clonotype was observed a handful of times. The CDR3 here is CASSSSLGGQETQYF. The CDR3 bases are TGTGCCAGCAGCTCCTCGTTGGGGGGCCAAGAGACCCAGTACTTC. The chain has TRBV7-9 and TRBJ2-5, with D maybe TRBD2 (6 bases). Germline V gives CDR1 SEHNR, CDR2 FQNEAQ (reference sequence). The length of the CDR3 is 15 residues. The V gene lost 4 bases and the J gene lost 1 base, with 13 bases spanning the gap.

The chain recombines TRBV5-4 with TRBJ2-7, with unresolved D. The CDR3 runs 14 residues. V was clipped by 5 bases and J by 2 bases, with 14 bases between them. CDR1 is SGHNT and CDR2 is YYREEE in the germline V gene (reference sequence). CDR3 amino acids: CASRNNIPPYEQYF. CDR3 DNA: TGTGCCAGCAGGAATAATATTCCCCCCTACGAGCAGTACTTC. Supplemented by reference TRBV5-4 and TRBJ2-7, the full variable domain reads ETGVTQSPTHLIKTRGQQVTLRCSSQSGHNTVSWYQQALGQGPQFIFQYYREEENGRGNFPPRFSGLQFPNYSSELNVNALELDDSALYLCASRNNIPPYEQYFGPGTRLTVT.

The chain employs TRBV28 and TRBJ2-7; 7 positions agree with TRBD2. With V trimmed by 7 bases and J by 2 bases, 8 bases remained unmatched. The CDR3 runs 14 residues. The germline gives CDR1 MDHEN, CDR2 SYDVKM. For the CDR3, the DNA is TGTGCCAGCATGGGGAGGGAAGAGGCCTACGAGCAGTACTTC. Protein product: CASMGREEAYEQYF.